Here is one T cell receptor beta chain with its context. As yet, its antigen is unknown. The source of the sample is a study of cytomegalovirus exposure and HLA in healthy donors. Overall study findings and caveats: The authors judged a highly shared variant cluster likely a sequencing artifact.

Primers for the PCR totalled 60 Vbeta and 13 Jbeta. Clones were read by immunoSEQ multiplex PCR, and TCRdb kept only the in-frame ones, dropping some. This sample carries a few hundred thousand clones, around 90% of them seen once, and the ten largest clones take around 1.7%. Germline values: CDR1 LNHDA, CDR2 SQIVND (reference sequence). This CDR3 is 13 amino acids long. The V and J ends lost 11 bases and 4 bases respectively, with 18 bases between them. Sequencing was performed on PBMCs. The V and J genes are TRBV19 and TRBJ2-7, with a weak D call TRBD2 (6 bases). The receptor was isolated from a girl aged 2 to 9 in good health and CMV-seronegative. This chain's CDR3 is CAPTGGQAYEQYF. In DNA form, the CDR3 reads TGTGCCCCTACCGGAGGGCAGGCTTACGAGCAGTACTTC.